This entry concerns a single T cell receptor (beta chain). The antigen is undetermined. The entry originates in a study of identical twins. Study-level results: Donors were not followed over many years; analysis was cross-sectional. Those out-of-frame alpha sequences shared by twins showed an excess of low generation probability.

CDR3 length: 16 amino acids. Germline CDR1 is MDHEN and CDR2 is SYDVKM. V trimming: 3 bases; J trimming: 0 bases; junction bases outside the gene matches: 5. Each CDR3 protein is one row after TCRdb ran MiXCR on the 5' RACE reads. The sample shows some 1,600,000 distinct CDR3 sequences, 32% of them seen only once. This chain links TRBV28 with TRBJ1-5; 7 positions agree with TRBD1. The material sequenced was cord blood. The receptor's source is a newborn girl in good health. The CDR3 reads CASSFRTGYSNQPQHF. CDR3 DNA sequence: TGTGCCAGCAGTTTCCGGACAGGATATAGCAATCAGCCCCAGCATTTT.